The sequence of this T cell receptor beta chain was determined in a study of human T cells and chemical hapten exposure. For the study at large: The study sensitized with 2% DPC on a 2 cm by 2 cm patch of upper inner arm skin. Chiefly women, the patients showed alopecia areata, totalis or universalis.

Losses at the gene ends were 2 bases for V and 6 bases for J; bases not matched to a gene: 8. The CDR3 runs 15 residues. From germline, CDR1 is LGHDT and CDR2 YNNKEL (reference sequence). Findings and caveats of the study: Healthy people's immune response may differ from that of the donors, who had alopecia.

Time point specified: pre-sensitization, week 0. Treatment noted: therapeutic diphenylcyclopropenone sensitization with weekly scalp DPC. Blood collection happened ahead of applying each patch test. TCRdb itself ran the RACE reads through MiXCR, one entry per CDR3 protein. The sample lists about 350,000 distinct CDR3 sequences, roughly 6% occurring once. This clonotype was observed at least ten times. Its specificity is not known. V and J are TRBV3-1 and TRBJ1-2, with 8 bases fitting TRBD1. This receptor was obtained from a woman aged 18-30 years with alopecia areata. Some clones in this sample may be carry-over from other donors' samples. The source material was whole blood, sampled in connection with sensitization to the hapten diphenylcyclopropenone (DPC). CDR3 amino acids: CASSQPGQGGHGYTF. The CDR3 DNA follows: TGTGCCAGCAGCCAACCCGGACAGGGTGGCCATGGCTACACCTTC. Full variable domain (outside the CDR3, taken from reference TRBV3-1 and TRBJ1-2): DTAVSQTPKYLVTQMGNDKSIKCEQNLGHDTMYWYKQDSKKFLKIMFSYNNKELIINETVPNRFSPKSPDKAHLNLHINSLELGDSAVYFCASSQPGQGGHGYTFGSGTRLTVV.